A selection of T cell receptor beta chains follows, all from one sample in a study of CD8 T cells in ankylosing spondylitis. TCRdb re-analysed the 5' RACE reads in MiXCR, keeping a single row per CDR3 protein. The sample lists 700,000 to 1,000,000 distinct CDR3 sequences, approximately 12% seen once, with approximately 0.46% in the top ten. The sequenced material came from blood, either unsorted or a sorted T cell fraction (not recorded which). All receptors come from a male donor with ankylosing spondylitis. The CDR3 runs from the conserved cysteine through the conserved F or W. A D gene is named only where the DNA matches it firmly. Part of the rows lack a size; the others show once, few, many or a class for expanded clones.

>TRBJ2-2|-|14|TRBV5-8|-
TGTGCCAGCAGCTATGCCATGAACACCGGGGAGCTGTTTTTT
CASSYAMNTGELFF
>TRBJ2-1|-|12|TRBV2|-
TGTGCCAGCAGTGAACCGCAAAATGAGCAGTTCTTC
CASSEPQNEQFF
>TRBJ2-1|-|15|TRBV20-1|-
TGCAGTTCTATCCCTCCAGGGAAGGTTGAGAATGAGCAGTTCTTC
CSSIPPGKVENEQFF
>TRBJ1-5|few|13|TRBV6-6|-
TGTGCCAGCAGTCCGCGGGACAATCAGCCCCAGCATTTT
CASSPRDNQPQHF
>TRBJ2-5|-|16|TRBV20-1|TRBD2
TGCAGTGCTAGAGCCAAGGGAGCGGGAGGGTGGGAGACCCAGTACTTC
CSARAKGAGGWETQYF
>TRBJ2-3|-|13|TRBV5-1|-
TGCGCCAGCAGCTTCAACCCTACAGATACGCAGTATTTT
CASSFNPTDTQYF
>TRBJ2-5|many|11|TRBV5-1|-
TGTGCCAGCAGCTTAGTAGAGACCCAGTACTTC
CASSLVETQYF
>TRBJ2-7|many|15|TRBV5-8|TRBD2
TGTGCCAGCAGCTTGATGAGCGGGGGGGCCAACGAGCAGTACTTC
CASSLMSGGANEQYF
>TRBJ2-5|-|15|TRBV10-1|-
TGCGCCAGCAGTTCGCCCAGTCGGACCCAAGAGACCCAGTACTTC
CASSSPSRTQETQYF
>TRBJ2-7|many|12|TRBV15|-
TGTGCCACCAGCAGAGTTGGATACGAGCAGTACTTC
CATSRVGYEQYF
>TRBJ1-1|few|16|TRBV7-2|-
TGTGCCAGCAGCTCACGAAGGGGCGGACAGAACACTGAAGCTTTCTTT
CASSSRRGGQNTEAFF
>TRBJ1-1|-|14|TRBV5-1|TRBD1
TGCGCCAGCAGCGCCAGGGGGCTGGATGCTGAAGCTTTCTTT
CASSARGLDAEAFF
>TRBJ2-4|-|17|TRBV12-2|-
TGTGCAAGTCGCTTAGTAAACTGGACGGGAGGGCCGGGCATTCAGTACTTC
CASRLVNWTGGPGIQYF
>TRBJ1-2|many|12|TRBV12-3/TRBV12-4|-
TGTGCCAGCAGCCTCGCAGGGACTGGCTACACCTTC
CASSLAGTGYTF
>TRBJ2-3|-|16|TRBV7-2|TRBD2
TGTGCCAGCAGCCCCAGGACTAGCGGCCTCACAGATACGCAGTATTTT
CASSPRTSGLTDTQYF
>TRBJ2-1|few|15|TRBV6-2/TRBV6-3|-
TGTGCCAGCAGACCCAGGGTGAACCCGGGTAATGAGCAGTTCTTC
CASRPRVNPGNEQFF
>TRBJ2-3|-|20|TRBV7-2|TRBD2
TGTGCCAGCAGCTTAGCCCGGCTGACTAGCGGGGGACTCTCCCCCGATACGCAGTATTTT
CASSLARLTSGGLSPDTQYF
>TRBJ1-2|-|14|TRBV20-1|-
TGCAGTGCTATTCGCAGGGCCGACTTCTATGGCTACACCTTC
CSAIRRADFYGYTF
>TRBJ2-1|-|16|TRBV6-2/TRBV6-3|TRBD2
TGTGCCAGCAGTTCGCATACTAGCGGGGGATACAATGAGCAGTTCTTC
CASSSHTSGGYNEQFF
>TRBJ2-3|few|15|TRBV4-2|-
TGTGCCAGCAGCCAAGAGGTAGGGTTCACAGATACGCAGTATTTT
CASSQEVGFTDTQYF
>TRBJ1-5|many|15|TRBV28|-
TGTGCCAGCAGTTTGGGCAGTGCGTTGAATCAGCCCCAGCATTTT
CASSLGSALNQPQHF
>TRBJ2-1|-|15|TRBV15|-
TGTGCCACCAGCAGAGACCGACTTTCCGCGGGTGGGCAGTTCTTC
CATSRDRLSAGGQFF
>TRBJ1-1|many|13|TRBV2|-
TGTGCCAGCAGTGGGGACATGAACACTGAAGCTTTCTTT
CASSGDMNTEAFF
>TRBJ1-2|-|17|TRBV27|TRBD1
TGTGCCAGCAGTCGCCGGGACAGGGGGTCCTCAAGTTATGGCTACACCTTC
CASSRRDRGSSSYGYTF
>TRBJ1-4|many|14|TRBV5-5|-
TGTGCCAGCAGCCCGGACAGACGGAATGAAAAACTGTTTTTT
CASSPDRRNEKLFF
>TRBJ2-5|few|14|TRBV20-1|-
TGCAGTGCCCGGATTCGACACGGGCAGCAGACCCAGTACTTC
CSARIRHGQQTQYF
>TRBJ2-7|-|12|TRBV28|-
TGTGCCAGCAGTTCATATCGAAGCGAGCAGTACTTC
CASSSYRSEQYF
>TRBJ2-5|few|14|TRBV5-1|-
TGCGCCAGCAGCGGGGGGACACCCTCAGAGACCCAGTACTTC
CASSGGTPSETQYF
>TRBJ1-5|few|13|TRBV20-1|-
TGCAGTGCTTATGACGGTTCCAATCAGCCCCAGCATTTT
CSAYDGSNQPQHF
>TRBJ1-1|-|13|TRBV29-1|-
TGCAGCGTCGAACGGCGGCAAGACACTGAAGCTTTCTTT
CSVERRQDTEAFF
>TRBJ2-5|-|13|TRBV4-3|-
TGCGCCAGCAGCCAAGAGTGGAGAGAGACCCAGTACTTC
CASSQEWRETQYF
>TRBJ2-7|few|14|TRBV6-1|-
TGTGCCAGCAGTCGGAGGGAATCGGGCTACGAGCAGTACTTC
CASSRRESGYEQYF
>TRBJ2-1|-|14|TRBV6-4|TRBD2
TGTGCCAGCAGTGAAGGGACTAGCGGGAGTGTTCGGTTCTTC
CASSEGTSGSVRFF
>TRBJ2-1|-|14|TRBV20-1|-
TGCAGTGCTCTGGGGCGGTGGGCTAGAAATGAGCAGTTCTTC
CSALGRWARNEQFF
>TRBJ2-3|-|16|TRBV11-1|TRBD2
TGTGCCAGCAGCCCCAAGCGGGGGACAAGCACAGATACGCAGTATTTT
CASSPKRGTSTDTQYF
>TRBJ1-1|few|14|TRBV7-2|-
TGTGCCAGCAGCAAAGGCTCAGCGAACACTGAAGCTTTCTTT
CASSKGSANTEAFF
>TRBJ2-7|-|13|TRBV12-3/TRBV12-4|-
TGTGCCAGCAGTTACAGGGGAGGACACGAGCAGTACTTC
CASSYRGGHEQYF
>TRBJ2-7|-|15|TRBV7-2|-
TGTGCCAGCAGCTTATCCCGGGACGTCTCCTACGAGCAGTACTTC
CASSLSRDVSYEQYF
>TRBJ2-1|few|14|TRBV6-5|-
TGTGCCAGCAGTTACTCGCCATACGTCAATGAGCAGTTCTTC
CASSYSPYVNEQFF
>TRBJ1-2|few|16|TRBV6-5|-
TGTGCCAGCAGTTACGGATCGAGGATTCGGCGTGTTGGCTACACCTTC
CASSYGSRIRRVGYTF
>TRBJ1-1|-|13|TRBV30|-
TGTGCCTGGAGGCTCCAAGCGAACACTGAAGCTTTCTTT
CAWRLQANTEAFF
>TRBJ2-7|few|19|TRBV11-2|TRBD1
TGTGCCAGCAGCCTAAATTGGGCGACAGGGGGCGCGAATGACTACGAGCAGTACTTC
CASSLNWATGGANDYEQYF
>TRBJ1-2|few|14|TRBV7-2|-
TGTGCCAGCAGCCCCGAAGGAGGGACCGGCGGCTACACCTTC
CASSPEGGTGGYTF
>TRBJ2-7|few|15|TRBV7-2|TRBD2
TGTGCCAGCAGCTTCAGGACTAGCGAAGACTACGAGCAGTACTTC
CASSFRTSEDYEQYF
>TRBJ1-5|few|14|TRBV20-1|-
TGCAGTGCTCGACAGGTTCATAGCAATCAGCCCCAGCATTTT
CSARQVHSNQPQHF
>TRBJ1-2|-|13|TRBV6-6|-
TGTGCCAGCAGTGACCTTGGCTCCTATGGCTACACCTTC
CASSDLGSYGYTF
>TRBJ2-7|few|14|TRBV7-9|TRBD1
TGTGCCAGCAGCCACCGACAGGGATCGACCGAGCAGTACTTC
CASSHRQGSTEQYF
>TRBJ2-1|-|14|TRBV20-1|-
TGCAGTGCTAGAGATATGGGGCGGAGCAATGAGCAGTTCTTC
CSARDMGRSNEQFF
>TRBJ1-5|-|14|TRBV7-2|-
TGTGCCAGCAGCTCCTTGGGGATCAATCAGCCCCAGCATTTT
CASSSLGINQPQHF
>TRBJ2-1|few|15|TRBV4-3|TRBD2
TGCGCCAGCAGCCCCTGGTTAGCGGGAGAGGGTGAGCAGTTCTTC
CASSPWLAGEGEQFF
>TRBJ1-2|few|12|TRBV20-1|-
TGCAGGGCAGGGGCTGGGAACTATGGCTACACCTTC
CRAGAGNYGYTF
>TRBJ2-3|-|16|TRBV5-1|-
TGCGCCAGCAGCTTGGGCGCGGGAACTCTAACAGATACGCAGTATTTT
CASSLGAGTLTDTQYF
>TRBJ2-7|many|13|TRBV7-2|-
TGTGCCAGCAGCCCTACGAGGGGAAGCGAGCAGTACTTC
CASSPTRGSEQYF
>TRBJ1-1|many|14|TRBV18|-
TGTGCCAGCTCACTCGCGGCGGGATACACTGAAGCTTTCTTT
CASSLAAGYTEAFF
>TRBJ2-5|-|13|TRBV5-1|-
TGCGCCAGCAGCCCTAGACACCGGGAGACCCAGTACTTC
CASSPRHRETQYF